The clone carrying this T cell receptor beta chain showed up just once. Its antigen is unknown. An amount of RNA that ranged from roughly 0.45 to 1 ug was reverse transcribed with random hexamers. TCRdb reanalysed the immunoSEQ multiplex PCR reads using MiXCR and keeps one entry per CDR3 protein. The sample shows some 26,000 distinct CDR3 sequences, 90% to 95% of them seen only once. The data were taken from a study of CD8 T cells in Susac syndrome. Overall study context: Patients with Susac syndrome were therapy-naive, on corticosteroids, or on intravenous immunoglobulin alone at the time that blood was drawn. Study conclusions and caveats: Sixteen Susac-specific public clones were found in total CD8+ repertoires and several in CD8+ TEMRA repertoires.

Per germline, CDR1 SGDLS and CDR2 YYNGEE. Trimming removed 3 bases at V and 0 bases at J, with 10 bases between. CDR3 length: 14 residues. The clonotype comes from a human donor with Susac syndrome. The V and J genes are TRBV9 and TRBJ2-7; tentatively, D is TRBD1 (6 bases). The sequencing sample was made of CD8+ T cells from PBMCs. The CDR3 region is CASSEQGSSYEQYF. CDR3 nucleotide sequence: TGTGCCAGCAGCGAACAGGGTAGCTCCTACGAGCAGTACTTC.